These 21 T cell receptor beta chains originate from one sample sequenced in a study of cytotoxic CD8 clonotypes in ibrutinib-treated CLL. Here immunoSEQ multiplex PCR was the method, and the copy in TCRdb shows in-frame clones only, minus some. The sample carries over 40,000 clones, approximately 87% recorded once. Here the sequenced sample was PBMCs, taken after 24 months of ibrutinib treatment. The receptors were sampled from a human donor with chronic lymphocytic leukemia.

The rearrangement joins TRBV27 to TRBJ2-1; 7 bases match TRBD2. The CDR3 spans 15 residues. From germline, CDR1 is MNHEY and CDR2 SMNVEV (reference sequence). V lost 6 bases to trimming and J lost 8 bases; unmatched junction nucleotides: 13. CDR3 residues: CASSSPSGPEDEQFF. The CDR3 DNA reads TGTGCCAGCAGCTCACCTAGCGGCCCCGAGGATGAGCAGTTCTTC.

The chain couples TRBV5-1 to TRBJ2-1; D not resolved. The germline V gene has CDR1 SGHRS and CDR2 YFSETQ. The CDR3 has 11 residues. V lost 3 bases and J lost 4, with 2 bases in between. The CDR3 region has the DNA TGCGCCAGCAGCTCATACAATGAGCAGTTCTTC. Translation: CASSSYNEQFF.

V and J are TRBV7-6 and TRBJ2-2; D might be TRBD1 (6 bases). Germline CDR1 and CDR2: SGHVS and FNYEAQ. The CDR3 is 15 residues long. Trimming stripped 6 bases from V and 1 base from J, with 12 bases between. In nucleotides, the CDR3 is TGTGCCAGCAGACCTTTAGGGGGGAACACCGGGGAGCTGTTTTTT. Its translation is CASRPLGGNTGELFF.

The rearrangement joins TRBV6-1 to TRBJ2-7; no reliable D call. CDR1 MNHNS and CDR2 SASEGT come from the germline V gene. This CDR3 comprises 16 residues. V lost 4 bases and J 3 bases, leaving 19 bases between the germline ends. The CDR3 DNA is TGTGCCAGCAGTGTACCCCAACATTTAACCGGCTACGAGCAGTACTTC. Its translation is CASSVPQHLTGYEQYF.

The chain combines TRBV6-1 with TRBJ2-1, with TRBD2 as a possible D gene (5 bases). Per the germline V gene, CDR1 is MNHNS and CDR2 is SASEGT. V lost 2 bases, J lost 5 bases, and 13 bases lay in between. CDR3 length: 15 amino acids. The CDR3 DNA reads TGTGCCAGCAGTGAAATGAGAGGGTCGGACAATGAGCAGTTCTTC. Residues: CASSEMRGSDNEQFF.

The chain has TRBV5-4 and TRBJ2-5; 10 positions agree with TRBD1. There are 15 residues in the CDR3. J lost 4 bases, V lost 0 bases, and 3 bases had no gene match. CDR1 and CDR2 from the germline V gene are SGHNT and YYREEE (reference sequence). DNA of the CDR3: TGTGCCAGCAGCTTGGGGACAGGGGGAAGAGAGACCCAGTACTTC. Protein sequence: CASSLGTGGRETQYF.

This clone was seen a few times. The chain has TRBV9 and TRBJ1-2; D is possibly TRBD1 (6 bases). The V end was cut by 3 bases, the J end by 6 bases, with 15 bases between. This CDR3 is 14 amino acids long. Germline-derived CDR1 and CDR2 are SGDLS and YYNGEE. The CDR3 loop is CASSGIGQSDGYTF. CDR3 nucleotide sequence: TGTGCCAGCAGCGGGATAGGACAGTCCGATGGCTACACCTTC.

The V and J genes are TRBV19 and TRBJ1-2, with TRBD1 matching over 8 bases. The germline CDR1 and CDR2 sequences are LNHDA and SQIVND (reference sequence). The J segment lost 2 bases and the V segment lost 7 bases, leaving 9 bases of the junction unmatched. The CDR3 has 15 amino acids. The CDR3 bases are TGTGCCAGTACCATGGGGACAGGACAAAACTATGGCTACACCTTC. Its protein product is CASTMGTGQNYGYTF.

This clone showed up just a few times. The chain is built from TRBV9 and TRBJ2-1, with D possibly TRBD2 on 6 matching bases. This CDR3 has 15 residues. Germline values: CDR1 SGDLS, CDR2 YYNGEE. Trimming left V 2 bases short and J 0 bases short, with 9 bases between. CDR3 region: CASSVSGLSYNEQFF. As DNA, the CDR3 is TGTGCCAGCAGCGTTAGCGGACTCTCCTACAATGAGCAGTTCTTC.

The V call is TRBV5-6, the J call TRBJ2-7, with 13 bases identical to TRBD2. The CDR3 spans 18 residues. J was trimmed by 4 bases and V by 0 bases; bases with no gene match: 10. Germline V gene sequence: CDR1 SGHDT, CDR2 YYEEEE. As DNA, the CDR3 is TGTGCCAGCAGCTTGGAAGTGACTAGCGGGAGGTTCGAATACGAGCAGTACTTC. Its protein is CASSLEVTSGRFEYEQYF. Supplemented by reference TRBV5-6 and TRBJ2-7, the full variable domain reads DAGVTQSPTHLIKTRGQQVTLRCSPKSGHDTVSWYQQALGQGPQFIFQYYEEEERQRGNFPDRFSGHQFPNYSSELNVNALLLGDSALYLCASSLEVTSGRFEYEQYFGPGTRLTVT.

This clone was observed a few times. The V and J genes are TRBV28 and TRBJ2-7; unclear D gene. The CDR3 has 15 residues. Germline V CDR1 and CDR2: MDHEN, SYDVKM. The V gene lost 6 bases and the J gene lost 0 bases, with 15 bases spanning the gap. The CDR3 DNA reads as TGTGCCAGCAGCCTACAGCCCCCGAGCTCCTACGAGCAGTACTTC. The encoded protein is CASSLQPPSSYEQYF.

The chain carries TRBV5-6 and TRBJ1-2, with D uncertain. V dropped 2 bases and J dropped 6 bases, with 11 bases sitting between them. This CDR3 is built from 13 residues. CDR1 and CDR2 from the germline V gene are SGHDT and YYEEEE. The CDR3 spells CASSLKALDGYTF. The CDR3 DNA follows: TGTGCCAGCAGCTTAAAGGCGCTGGATGGCTACACCTTC.

The chain uses TRBV19 and TRBJ1-5; a weak D match, TRBD1 (6 bases). CDR1 and CDR2 (germline): LNHDA, SQIVND (reference sequence). V lost 6 bases and J lost 0, with 12 bases in between. The CDR3 is made up of 15 amino acids. The CDR3 reads CASRETGYSNQPQHF. For the CDR3, the DNA is TGTGCCAGTAGAGAAACAGGGTATAGCAATCAGCCCCAGCATTTT.

This chain joins TRBV28 and TRBJ1-1; D gene unclear. The V end was cut by 6 bases, the J end by 1 base, with 12 bases between. Germline V gene lookup returns CDR1 MDHEN and CDR2 SYDVKM. There are 14 residues in the CDR3. Here the CDR3 DNA reads TGTGCCAGCAGGAGCAGTGAGACGAACACTGAAGCTTTCTTT. Its translation: CASRSSETNTEAFF.

This chain joins TRBV9 and TRBJ2-2, with TRBD2 identical over 8 bases. This CDR3 is 16 amino acids long. Germline V gene sequence: CDR1 SGDLS, CDR2 YYNGEE. With V trimmed by 4 bases and J by 3 bases, 8 bases remained unmatched. CDR3 DNA sequence: TGTGCCAGCAGCACACAAAGCGGGAGATACACCGGGGAGCTGTTTTTT. Translating it yields CASSTQSGRYTGELFF.

The chain carries TRBV7-2 and TRBJ2-1, with a tentative D call TRBD1 (6 bases). Germline values: CDR1 SGHTA, CDR2 FQGNSA. CDR3 length: 14 amino acids. Trimming removed 3 bases from V and 8 bases from J, with 14 bases in between. The CDR3 nucleotides are TGTGCCAGCAGCTTGGGACATCCTAGGGATGAGCAGTTCTTC. Residues: CASSLGHPRDEQFF.

The J gene is TRBJ2-1, the V gene TRBV28; 9 positions match TRBD2. V shed 5 bases, J shed 6 bases, and the junction held 11 bases outside the gene matches. There are 16 residues in the CDR3. The germline V gene has CDR1 MDHEN and CDR2 SYDVKM. CDR3 sequence: CASSDSGRILINEQFF. CDR3 DNA: TGTGCCAGCAGTGATAGCGGGAGAATTCTGATCAATGAGCAGTTCTTC.

A remark on this clone: One end of the junction is discordant with germline, which a read error may explain. V gene TRBV7-2 combines with J gene TRBJ2-7; D gene unclear. In germline, CDR1 is SGHTA, CDR2 FQGNSA. The CDR3 is 14 residues long. The CDR3 region is CASSLDRPSYVQYF. The CDR3 DNA sequence: TGTGCCAGCAGCTTAGACAGACCGTCGTACGTGCAGTACTTC.

J is TRBJ2-2 and V is TRBV4-1; D gene unclear. The CDR3 is 17 residues long. V was shortened by 0 bases and J by 6 bases, with 17 bases between the two germline ends. CDR1 MGHRA and CDR2 YSYEKL come from the germline V gene. The CDR3 sequence: CASSQDRWSQAPGELFF. CDR3 coding DNA: TGCGCCAGCAGCCAAGATAGGTGGAGCCAAGCCCCCGGGGAGCTGTTTTTT.

The chain uses TRBV30 and TRBJ1-5; D is undetermined. V lost 0 bases to trimming and J lost 4 bases, with 10 bases between them. The CDR3 is made up of 14 amino acids. The V gene's germline CDR1 is GTSNPN and CDR2 SVGIG (reference sequence). The CDR3 region is CAWSVNSQNQPQHF. As DNA, the CDR3 is TGTGCCTGGAGTGTAAACAGCCAGAATCAGCCCCAGCATTTT.

This sequence joins TRBV5-1 and TRBJ1-2; D is ambiguous. The CDR3 extends over 15 amino acids. Germline V gene sequence: CDR1 SGHRS, CDR2 YFSETQ. V was cut by 4 bases and J by 4 bases, with 17 bases left in between. DNA of the CDR3: TGCGCCAGCAGCAAGGGCCCCGCGGAGCCCTATGGCTACACCTTC. Its protein is CASSKGPAEPYGYTF.